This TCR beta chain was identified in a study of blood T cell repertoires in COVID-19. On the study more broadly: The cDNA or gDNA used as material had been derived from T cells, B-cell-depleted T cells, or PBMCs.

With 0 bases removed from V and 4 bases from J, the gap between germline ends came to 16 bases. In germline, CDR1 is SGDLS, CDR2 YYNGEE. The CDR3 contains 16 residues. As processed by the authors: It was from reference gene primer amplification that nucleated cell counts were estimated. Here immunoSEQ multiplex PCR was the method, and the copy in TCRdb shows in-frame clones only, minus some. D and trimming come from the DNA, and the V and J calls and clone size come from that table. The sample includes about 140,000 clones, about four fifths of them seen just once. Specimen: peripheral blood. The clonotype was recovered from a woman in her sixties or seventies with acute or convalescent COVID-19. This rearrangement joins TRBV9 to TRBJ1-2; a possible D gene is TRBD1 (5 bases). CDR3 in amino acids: CASSVGRAIPIYGYTF. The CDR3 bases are TGTGCCAGCAGCGTAGGCAGGGCAATACCTATCTATGGCTACACCTTC.